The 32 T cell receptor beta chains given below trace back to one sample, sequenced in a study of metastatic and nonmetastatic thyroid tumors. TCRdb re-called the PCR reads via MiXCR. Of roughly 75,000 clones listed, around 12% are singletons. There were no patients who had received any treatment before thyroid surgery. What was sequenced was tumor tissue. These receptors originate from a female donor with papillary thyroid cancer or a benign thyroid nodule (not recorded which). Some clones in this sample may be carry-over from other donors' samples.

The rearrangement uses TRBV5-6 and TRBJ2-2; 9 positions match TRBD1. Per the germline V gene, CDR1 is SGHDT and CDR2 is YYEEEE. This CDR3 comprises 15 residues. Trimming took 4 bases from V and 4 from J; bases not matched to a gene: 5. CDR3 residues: CASSPGTGITGELFF. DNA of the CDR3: TGTGCCAGCAGCCCCGGGACAGGGATCACCGGGGAGCTGTTTTTT.

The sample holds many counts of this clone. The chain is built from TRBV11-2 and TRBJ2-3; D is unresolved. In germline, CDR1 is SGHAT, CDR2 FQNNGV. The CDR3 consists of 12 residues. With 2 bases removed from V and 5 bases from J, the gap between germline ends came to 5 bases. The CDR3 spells CASSLNLDTQYF. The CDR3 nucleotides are TGTGCCAGCAGCTTAAATTTAGATACGCAGTATTTT.

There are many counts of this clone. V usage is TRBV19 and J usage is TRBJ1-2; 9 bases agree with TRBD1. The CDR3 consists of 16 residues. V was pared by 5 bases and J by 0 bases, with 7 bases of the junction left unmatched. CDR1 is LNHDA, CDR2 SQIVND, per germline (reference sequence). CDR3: CASSGLQGATNYGYTF. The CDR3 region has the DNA TGTGCCAGTAGTGGCCTACAGGGGGCAACTAACTATGGCTACACCTTC.

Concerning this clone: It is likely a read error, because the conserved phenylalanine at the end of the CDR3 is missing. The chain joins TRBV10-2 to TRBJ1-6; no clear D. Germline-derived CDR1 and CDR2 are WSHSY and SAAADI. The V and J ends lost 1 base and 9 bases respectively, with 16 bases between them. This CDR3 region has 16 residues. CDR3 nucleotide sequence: TGCGCCAGCAGTGAGTGGCGTGGGCAGTGTACTTCACCCCTCCACCTT. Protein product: CASSEWRGQCTSPLHL.

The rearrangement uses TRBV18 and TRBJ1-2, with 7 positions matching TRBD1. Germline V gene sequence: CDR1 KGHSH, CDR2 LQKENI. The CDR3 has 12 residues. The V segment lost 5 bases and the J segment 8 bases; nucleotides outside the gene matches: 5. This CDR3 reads CASSSGTEGYTF. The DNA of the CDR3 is TGTGCCAGCTCATCCGGGACAGAAGGCTACACCTTC.

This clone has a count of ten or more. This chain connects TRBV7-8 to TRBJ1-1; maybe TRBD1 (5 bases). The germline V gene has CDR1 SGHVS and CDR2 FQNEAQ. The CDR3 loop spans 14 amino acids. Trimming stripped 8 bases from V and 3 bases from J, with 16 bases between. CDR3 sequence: CASSLGGPYTEAFF. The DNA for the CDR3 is TGTGCCAGCTCTTTGGGGGGACCCTACACTGAAGCTTTCTTT.

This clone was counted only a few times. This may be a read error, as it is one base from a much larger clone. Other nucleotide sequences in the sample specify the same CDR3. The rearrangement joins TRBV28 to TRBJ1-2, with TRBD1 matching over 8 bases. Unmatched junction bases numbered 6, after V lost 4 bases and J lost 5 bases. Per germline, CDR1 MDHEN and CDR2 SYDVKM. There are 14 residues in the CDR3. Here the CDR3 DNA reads TGTGCCAGCAGTTCTCAGGGGGCGCGATATGGCTACACCTTC. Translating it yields CASSSQGARYGYTF.

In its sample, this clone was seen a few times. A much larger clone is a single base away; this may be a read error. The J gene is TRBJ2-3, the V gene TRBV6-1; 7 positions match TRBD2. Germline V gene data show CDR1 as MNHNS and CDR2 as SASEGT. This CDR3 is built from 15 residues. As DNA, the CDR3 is TGTGCCAGCAGTCCCGCTAGCGGCGGCACAGATAAGCAGTATTTT. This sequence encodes CASSPASGGTDKQYF.

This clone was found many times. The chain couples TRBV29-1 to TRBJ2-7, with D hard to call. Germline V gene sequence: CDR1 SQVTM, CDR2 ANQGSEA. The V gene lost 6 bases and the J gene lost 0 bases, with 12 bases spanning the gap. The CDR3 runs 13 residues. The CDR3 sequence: CSVLTTSSYEQYF. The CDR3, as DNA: TGCAGCGTGCTGACAACCAGCTCCTACGAGCAGTACTTC.

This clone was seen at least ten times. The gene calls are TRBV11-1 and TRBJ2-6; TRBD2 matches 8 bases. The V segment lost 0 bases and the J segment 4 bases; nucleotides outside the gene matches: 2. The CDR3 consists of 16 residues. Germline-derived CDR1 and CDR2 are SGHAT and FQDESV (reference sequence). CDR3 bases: TGTGCCAGCAGCTTAGCGCGGGGGGTCGGGGCCAACGTCCTGACTTTC. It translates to CASSLARGVGANVLTF.

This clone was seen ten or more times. The CDR3 here is CSASSGYGETQYF. The CDR3 coding sequence is TGCAGTGCTAGCAGCGGGTACGGGGAGACCCAGTACTTC. The chain combines TRBV20-1 with TRBJ2-5, with a weak D call TRBD2 (6 bases). Germline-derived CDR1 and CDR2 are DFQATT and SNEGSKA (reference sequence). Between the trimmed V and J ends, which lost 3 bases and 5 bases, there was a span of 13 bases. The CDR3 totals 13 residues.

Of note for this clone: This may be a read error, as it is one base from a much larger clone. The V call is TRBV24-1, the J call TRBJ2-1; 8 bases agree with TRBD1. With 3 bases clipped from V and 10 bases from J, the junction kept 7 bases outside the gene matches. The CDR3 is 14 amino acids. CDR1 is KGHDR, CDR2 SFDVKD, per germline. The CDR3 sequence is CATSDPTGDREQFF. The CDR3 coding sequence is TGTGCCACCAGTGATCCGACAGGGGATAGGGAGCAGTTCTTC.

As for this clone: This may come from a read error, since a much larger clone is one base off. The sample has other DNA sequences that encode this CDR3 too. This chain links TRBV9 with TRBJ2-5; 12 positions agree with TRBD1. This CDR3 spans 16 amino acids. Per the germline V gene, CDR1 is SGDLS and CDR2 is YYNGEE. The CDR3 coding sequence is TGTGCCAGCAGCGCTCCGGGACAGGGGGCTCGAGAGACACAGTACTTC. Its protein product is CASSAPGQGARETQYF.

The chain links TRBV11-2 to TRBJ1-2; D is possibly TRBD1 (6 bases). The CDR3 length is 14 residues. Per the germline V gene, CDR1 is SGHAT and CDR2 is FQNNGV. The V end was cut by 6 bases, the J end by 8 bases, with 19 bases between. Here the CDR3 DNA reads TGTGCCAGCAGTCGGACGGGGGGGGCGCACGGCTACACCTTC. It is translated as CASSRTGGAHGYTF.

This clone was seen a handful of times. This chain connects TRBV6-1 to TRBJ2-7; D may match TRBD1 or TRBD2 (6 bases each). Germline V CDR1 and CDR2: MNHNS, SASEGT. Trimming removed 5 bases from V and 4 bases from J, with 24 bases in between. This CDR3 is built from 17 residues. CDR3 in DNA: TGTGCCAGCAGTCCACGCCGGGAAGGGGGGACCCCATACGAGCAGTACTTC. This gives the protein CASSPRREGGTPYEQYF.

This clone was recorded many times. CDR3 DNA sequence: TGTGCCAGCAGCCGGTCCCGGCAAGAGACCCAGTACTTC. Translating it yields CASSRSRQETQYF. The rearrangement joins TRBV2 to TRBJ2-5; no reliable D call. Between the trimmed V and J ends, which lost 6 bases and 2 bases, there was a span of 10 bases. The germline V gene has CDR1 SNHLY and CDR2 FYNNEI. The CDR3 consists of 13 residues.

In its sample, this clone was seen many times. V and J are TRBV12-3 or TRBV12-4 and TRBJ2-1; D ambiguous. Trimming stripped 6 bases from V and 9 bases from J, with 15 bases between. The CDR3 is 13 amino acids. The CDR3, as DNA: TGTGCCAGCAGCCAGTCTCCCTCACGTGAGCAGTTCTTC. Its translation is CASSQSPSREQFF.

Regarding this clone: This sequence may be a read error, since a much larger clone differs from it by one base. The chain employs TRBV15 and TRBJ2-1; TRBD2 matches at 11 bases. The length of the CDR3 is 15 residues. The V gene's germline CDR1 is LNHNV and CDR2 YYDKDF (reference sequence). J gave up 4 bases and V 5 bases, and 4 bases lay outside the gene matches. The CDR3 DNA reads TGTGCCACCAGCCTACTAGCGGGAGTATACAATGAGCAGTTCTTC. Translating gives CATSLLAGVYNEQFF.

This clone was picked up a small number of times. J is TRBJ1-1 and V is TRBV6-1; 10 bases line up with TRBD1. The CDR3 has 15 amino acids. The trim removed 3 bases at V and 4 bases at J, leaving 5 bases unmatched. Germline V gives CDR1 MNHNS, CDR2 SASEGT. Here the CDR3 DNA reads TGTGCCAGCAGTGAGGGGACAGGGGAGGGCACTGAAGCTTTCTTT. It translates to CASSEGTGEGTEAFF.

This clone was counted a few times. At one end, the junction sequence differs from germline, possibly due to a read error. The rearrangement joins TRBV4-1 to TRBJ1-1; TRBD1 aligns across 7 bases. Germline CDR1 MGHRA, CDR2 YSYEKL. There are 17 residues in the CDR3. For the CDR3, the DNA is TGCGCCAGCAACCAAGACCAGGGGGGTACTGGAAGCACTGAAGCTTTCTTT. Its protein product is CASNQDQGGTGSTEAFF.

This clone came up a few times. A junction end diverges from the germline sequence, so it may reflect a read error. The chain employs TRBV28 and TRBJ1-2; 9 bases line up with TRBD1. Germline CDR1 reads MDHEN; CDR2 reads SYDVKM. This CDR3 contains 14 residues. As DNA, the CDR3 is TGTGTCAGCAGGTGGACAGGGGATAACTATGGCTACACCTTC. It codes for CVSRWTGDNYGYTF.

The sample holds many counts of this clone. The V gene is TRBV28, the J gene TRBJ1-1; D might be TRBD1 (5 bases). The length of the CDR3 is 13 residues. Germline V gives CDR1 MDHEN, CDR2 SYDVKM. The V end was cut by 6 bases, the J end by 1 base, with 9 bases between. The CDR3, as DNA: TGTGCCAGCAGCCGGACAACGAACACTGAAGCTTTCTTT. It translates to CASSRTTNTEAFF. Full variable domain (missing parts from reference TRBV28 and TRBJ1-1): DVKVTQSSRYLVKRTGEKVFLECVQDMDHENMFWYRQDPGLGLRLIYFSYDVKMKEKGDIPEGYSVSREKKERFSLILESASTNQTSMYLCASSRTTNTEAFFGQGTRLTVV.

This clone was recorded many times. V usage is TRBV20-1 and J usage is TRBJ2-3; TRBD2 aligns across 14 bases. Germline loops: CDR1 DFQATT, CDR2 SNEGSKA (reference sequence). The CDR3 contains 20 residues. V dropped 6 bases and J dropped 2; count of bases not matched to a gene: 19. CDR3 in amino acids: CSALAGTSGRGTFYTDTQYF. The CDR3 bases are TGCAGTGCACTCGCCGGGACTAGCGGGAGAGGAACCTTTTACACAGATACGCAGTATTTT.

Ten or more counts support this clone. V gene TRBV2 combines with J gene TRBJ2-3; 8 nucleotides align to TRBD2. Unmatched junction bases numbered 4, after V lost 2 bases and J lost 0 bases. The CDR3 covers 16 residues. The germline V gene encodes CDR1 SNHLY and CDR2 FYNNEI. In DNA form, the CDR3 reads TGTGCCAGCAGTGAATTCGGCGGGAGGAGCACAGATACGCAGTATTTT. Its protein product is CASSEFGGRSTDTQYF.

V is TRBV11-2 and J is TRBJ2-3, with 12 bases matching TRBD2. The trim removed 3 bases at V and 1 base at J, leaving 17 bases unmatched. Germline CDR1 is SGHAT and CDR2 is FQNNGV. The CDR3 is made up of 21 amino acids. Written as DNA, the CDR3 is TGTGCCAGCAGCTTCCTAGTTCTAGCGGGAGGGCCCGGGGAAGGCACAGATACGCAGTATTTT. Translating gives CASSFLVLAGGPGEGTDTQYF.

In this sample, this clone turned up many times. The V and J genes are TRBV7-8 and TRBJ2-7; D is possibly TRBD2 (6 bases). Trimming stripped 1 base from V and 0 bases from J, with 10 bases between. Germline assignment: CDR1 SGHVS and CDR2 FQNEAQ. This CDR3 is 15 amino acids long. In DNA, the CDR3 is TGTGCCAGCAGCTTAGGAACTAGCAACTCCTACGAGCAGTACTTC. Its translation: CASSLGTSNSYEQYF.

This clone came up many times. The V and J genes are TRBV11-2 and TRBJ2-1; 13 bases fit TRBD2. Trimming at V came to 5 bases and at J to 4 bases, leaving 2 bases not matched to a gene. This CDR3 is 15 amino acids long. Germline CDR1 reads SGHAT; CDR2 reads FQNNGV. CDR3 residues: CASSQGLAGYNEQFF. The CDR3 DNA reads TGTGCCAGCAGCCAGGGACTAGCGGGATACAATGAGCAGTTCTTC.

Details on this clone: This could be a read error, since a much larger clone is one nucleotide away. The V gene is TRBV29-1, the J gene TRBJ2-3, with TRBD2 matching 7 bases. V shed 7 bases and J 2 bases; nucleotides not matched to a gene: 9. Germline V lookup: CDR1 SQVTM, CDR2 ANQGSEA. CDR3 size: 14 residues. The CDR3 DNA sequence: TGCAGCGCCAAATCGGGAGGACCCACAGATACGCAGTATTTT. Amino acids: CSAKSGGPTDTQYF.

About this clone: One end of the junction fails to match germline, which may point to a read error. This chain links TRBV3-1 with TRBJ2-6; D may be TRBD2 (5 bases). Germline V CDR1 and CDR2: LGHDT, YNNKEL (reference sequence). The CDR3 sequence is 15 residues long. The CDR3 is CASTTRGGGSNVLTF. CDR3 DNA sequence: TGTGCCAGCACCACGAGAGGAGGTGGGTCCAACGTCCTGACTTTC.

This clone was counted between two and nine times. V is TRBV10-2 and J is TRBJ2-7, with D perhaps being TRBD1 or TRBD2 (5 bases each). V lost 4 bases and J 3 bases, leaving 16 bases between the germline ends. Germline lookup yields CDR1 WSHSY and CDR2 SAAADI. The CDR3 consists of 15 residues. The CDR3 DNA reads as TGCGCCAGCAGTGCCGGGACCACCTCGATCTACGAGCAGTACTTC. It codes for CASSAGTTSIYEQYF.

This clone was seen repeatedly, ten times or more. In DNA form, the CDR3 reads TGTGCCAGCAGTGAAACGTGGGATTACAATGAGCAGTTCTTC. This encodes CASSETWDYNEQFF. The chain links TRBV6-1 to TRBJ2-1; D remains ambiguous. Per the germline V gene, CDR1 is MNHNS and CDR2 is SASEGT. Trimming removed 2 bases at V and 4 bases at J, with 9 bases between. The CDR3 sequence is 14 residues long.

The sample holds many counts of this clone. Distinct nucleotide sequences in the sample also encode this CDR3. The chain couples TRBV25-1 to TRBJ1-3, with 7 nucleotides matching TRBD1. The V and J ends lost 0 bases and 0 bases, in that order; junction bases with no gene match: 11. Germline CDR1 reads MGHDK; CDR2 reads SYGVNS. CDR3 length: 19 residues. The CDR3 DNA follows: TGTGCCAGCAGTGAATATTTACCGACAGGGACAGACTCTGGAAACACCATATATTTT. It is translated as CASSEYLPTGTDSGNTIYF.